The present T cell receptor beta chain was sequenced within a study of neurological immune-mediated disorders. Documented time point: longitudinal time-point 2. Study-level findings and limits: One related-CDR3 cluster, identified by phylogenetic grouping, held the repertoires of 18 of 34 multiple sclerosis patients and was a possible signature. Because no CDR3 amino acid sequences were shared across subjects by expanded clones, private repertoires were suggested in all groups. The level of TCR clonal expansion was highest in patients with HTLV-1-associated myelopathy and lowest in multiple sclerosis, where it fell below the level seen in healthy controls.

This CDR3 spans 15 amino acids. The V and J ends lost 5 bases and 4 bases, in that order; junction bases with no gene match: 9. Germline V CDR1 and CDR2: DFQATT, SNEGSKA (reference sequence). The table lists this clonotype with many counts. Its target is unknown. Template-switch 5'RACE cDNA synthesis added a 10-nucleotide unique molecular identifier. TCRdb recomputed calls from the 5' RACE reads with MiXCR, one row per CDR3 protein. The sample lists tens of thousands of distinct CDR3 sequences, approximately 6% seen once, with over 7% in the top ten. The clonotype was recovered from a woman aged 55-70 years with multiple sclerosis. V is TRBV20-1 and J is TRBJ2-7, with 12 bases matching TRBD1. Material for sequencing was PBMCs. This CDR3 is CSASLVGQGAYEQYF. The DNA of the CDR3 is TGCAGTGCTTCACTGGTGGGACAGGGGGCTTACGAGCAGTACTTC.